The T cell receptor (beta chain) described here comes from a study of cytomegalovirus exposure and HLA in healthy donors. The CDR3 loop spans 14 amino acids. Germline CDR1 is SGHTA and CDR2 is FQGNSA. Primers for the PCR totalled 60 Vbeta and 13 Jbeta. The data were produced by immunoSEQ multiplex PCR, yet TCRdb's version contains in-frame clones alone and is incomplete. The sample has 95,000 to 150,000 clones, roughly 80% seen once. The chain joins TRBV7-2 to TRBJ2-5; D unclear. Matching the DNA end better, TRBJ2-7 makes the J call doubtful. Sequenced input: PBMCs. The receptor was derived from a man younger than 45 in good health and CMV-seronegative. The CDR3 DNA follows: TGTGCCAGCAGCCCCCGTTACTACTCCTACGAGCAGTACTTC. It encodes CASSPRYYSYEQYF.